The 2 T cell receptor beta chains presented below share a single source sample, sequenced in a study of beta chain features in type 1 diabetes (dated by TCRdb to between 2018 and 2020). The antigens of these receptors remain unknown. The paper as a whole reports these results and caveats: Type 1 diabetes patients showed a moderate but significant shortening of TCRB CDR3 length in all four CD4+ subsets.

The protocol used for the library was the immunoSEQ multiplex PCR assay. The entire amount of isolated RNA was reverse transcribed using the High Capacity cDNA Reverse Transcription Kit, so the sequenced TCRB transcripts were expressed ones. In its TCRdb copy, this immuneACCESS table keeps in-frame sequences only and misses some clones. Where compared with another copy, unresolved V genes explain less than half of these, and the others have no known cause. The sample profile shows roughly 160,000 clones; less than 9.5% of them were found once. Approximately 0.93% of the sample lies in the top ten. Sequencing used central memory CD4+ T cells from blood. The receptors here all came from a woman aged 40 to 49 with type 1 diabetes.

The chain has TRBV5-1 and TRBJ1-1; D call uncertain. The ends were cut back, 2 bases at V and 4 bases at J, with 12 bases in the middle. The V gene's germline CDR1 is SGHRS and CDR2 YFSETQ. The CDR3 sequence is 14 residues long. The CDR3 coding sequence is TGCGCCAGCAGCTTACGGAATAGCGGCACTGAAGCTTTCTTT. Translation: CASSLRNSGTEAFF.

The table lists this clone with a few counts. The chain has TRBV4-2 and TRBJ1-6; no definite D call. The germline gives CDR1 LGHNA, CDR2 YNFKEQ. This CDR3 region has 19 residues. The V gene lost 2 bases and the J gene lost 0 bases, with 17 bases spanning the gap. Here the CDR3 DNA reads TGTGCCAGCAGCCAATCAGGCGGGAAGGGAAGCTCCTATAATTCACCCCTCCACTTT. Protein product: CASSQSGGKGSSYNSPLHF.